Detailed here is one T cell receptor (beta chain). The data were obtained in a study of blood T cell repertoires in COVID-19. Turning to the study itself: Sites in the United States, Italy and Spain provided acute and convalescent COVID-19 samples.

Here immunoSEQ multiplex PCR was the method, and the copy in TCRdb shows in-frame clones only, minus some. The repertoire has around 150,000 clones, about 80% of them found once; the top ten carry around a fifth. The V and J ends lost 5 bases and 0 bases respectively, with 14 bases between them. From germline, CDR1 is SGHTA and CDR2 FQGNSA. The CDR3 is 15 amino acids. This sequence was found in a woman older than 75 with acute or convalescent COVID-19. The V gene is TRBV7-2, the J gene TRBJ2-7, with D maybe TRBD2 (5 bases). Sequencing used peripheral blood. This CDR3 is CASSVSVHDSYEQYF. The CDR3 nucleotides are TGTGCCAGCAGCGTTAGCGTGCACGACTCCTACGAGCAGTACTTC. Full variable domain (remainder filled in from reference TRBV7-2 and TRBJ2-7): GAGVSQSPSNKVTEKGKDVELRCDPISGHTALYWYRQSLGQGLEFLIYFQGNSAPDKSGLPSDRFSAERTGGSVSTLTIQRTQQEDSAVYLCASSVSVHDSYEQYFGPGTRLTVT.